This T cell receptor (beta chain) was sequenced in a study of blood T cells in healthy people across ages. Study results and caveats: Both higher diversity and more naive CD4+ cells marked long-lived donors when set against aged donors.

The second PCR ran roughly 6 to 11 cycles with a sample-barcoded 5' primer and J-beta primers. Each CDR3 protein is one row after TCRdb ran MiXCR on the 5' RACE reads. Here the sample spans about a million distinct CDR3 sequences, roughly 51% being singletons. Germline assignment: CDR1 DFQATT and CDR2 SNEGSKA (reference sequence). The CDR3 sequence is 15 residues long. Trimming left V 0 bases short and J 6 bases short, with 15 bases between. Comments on this clonotype: Antigen specificity is unknown.

V is TRBV20-1 and J is TRBJ2-1; TRBD2 might be the D (5 bases). The sequenced material came from blood. The sequence was obtained from a woman aged 60 to 75 in good health. The CDR3 nucleotides read TGCAGTGCTAGAGATCTCGCGGGTACCGGCAATGAGCAGTTCTTC. It codes for CSARDLAGTGNEQFF.